The 29 T cell receptor beta chains below come from one sample, sequenced in a study of OX40 agonist ivuxolimab in advanced cancers. The data were produced by immunoSEQ multiplex PCR, yet TCRdb's version contains in-frame clones alone and is incomplete. The table includes just under 55,000 clones, roughly three quarters detected once. The sample consisted of CD4+ or CD8+ T cells sorted from blood, taken in a trial of the OX40 agonist ivuxolimab. The receptor set was obtained from an adult with an advanced solid tumor such as melanoma, head and neck, liver or kidney cancer.

This clone was recorded a few times. The CDR3 nucleotides read TGTGCCAGCAGCCCTCCTTATGAGGGGATGAACACTGAAGCTTTCTTT. It yields the protein CASSPPYEGMNTEAFF. This chain connects TRBV7-9 to TRBJ1-1, with D tentatively TRBD1 (5 bases). The germline CDR1 and CDR2 sequences are SEHNR and FQNEAQ (reference sequence). Trimming took 5 bases from V and 0 from J, leaving 16 bases between them. This CDR3 is 16 amino acids long.

The chain uses TRBV6-1 and TRBJ1-2, with D perhaps TRBD1 (5 bases). Germline CDR1 reads MNHNS; CDR2 reads SASEGT. The CDR3 has 12 residues. Trimming took off 7 bases at V and 2 bases at J, with 8 bases between the two ends. The CDR3 region has the DNA TGTGCCAGCATAAAGGGGAACTATGGCTACACCTTC. It translates to CASIKGNYGYTF.

This clone came up a few times. CDR3 sequence: CASSQSLLAGRGNEQFF. CDR3 in DNA: TGTGCCAGCAGCCAATCCCTTCTTGCGGGTAGGGGCAATGAGCAGTTCTTC. The chain is built from TRBV14 and TRBJ2-1; D is possibly TRBD1 or TRBD2 (5 bases each). The V gene lost 2 bases and the J gene lost 6 bases, with 20 bases spanning the gap. Germline CDR1 reads SGHDN; CDR2 reads FVKESK. This CDR3 comprises 17 residues.

This chain joins TRBV2 and TRBJ2-6, with D perhaps matching TRBD2 (5 bases). Germline CDR1 SNHLY, CDR2 FYNNEI. This CDR3 has 15 amino acids. V was shortened by 5 bases and J by 1 base, with 9 bases between the two germline ends. CDR3 residues: CASSPRESGANVLTF. The CDR3 DNA sequence: TGTGCCAGCAGTCCTAGGGAGTCTGGGGCCAACGTCCTGACTTTC.

DNA of the CDR3: TGTGCCAGCAGCCAGACAGGGGCCCGCTCTGGGGCCAACGTCCTGACTTTC. Amino acids: CASSQTGARSGANVLTF. The chain employs TRBV27 and TRBJ2-6; 8 bases match TRBD1. The CDR3 totals 17 residues. The germline gives CDR1 MNHEY, CDR2 SMNVEV (reference sequence). V trimming: 6 bases; J trimming: 0 bases; junction bases outside the gene matches: 7.

The V gene is TRBV6-5, the J gene TRBJ1-6; D gene ambiguous. Germline V gives CDR1 MNHEY, CDR2 SVGAGI. The CDR3 is 12 amino acids. Trimming removed 0 bases at V and 15 bases at J, with 9 bases between. CDR3 DNA: TGTGCCAGCAGTTACTCGAACTCTCGCCTCCACTTT. Its translation is CASSYSNSRLHF.

This clone appeared a single time. The CDR3 coding sequence is TGTGCCAGCAGCTTAGAGAAGATGGGGACTAGCGGGACCTACGAGCAGTACTTC. Amino acid sequence: CASSLEKMGTSGTYEQYF. This chain connects TRBV7-2 to TRBJ2-7; 13 bases are a match to TRBD2. The CDR3 runs 18 residues. CDR1 SGHTA and CDR2 FQGNSA come from the germline V gene. Unmatched junction bases numbered 8, after V lost 1 base and J lost 2 bases.

The chain recombines TRBV6-5 with TRBJ1-1; perhaps TRBD1 as D (5 bases). The CDR3 contains 15 residues. The germline V gene encodes CDR1 MNHEY and CDR2 SVGAGI. The ends were cut back, 0 bases at V and 7 bases at J, with 15 bases in the middle. The CDR3 DNA is TGTGCCAGCAGTTACTCGAATAGGGGAATGGGTGAAGCTTTCTTT. Residues: CASSYSNRGMGEAFF.

This clone was recorded only once. The chain joins TRBV27 to TRBJ1-4; 7 bases line up with TRBD1. Trimming at V came to 3 bases and at J to 7 bases, leaving 11 bases not matched to a gene. CDR3 size: 16 residues. The germline V gene has CDR1 MNHEY and CDR2 SMNVEV (reference sequence). The CDR3 here is CASSFHAAGGPEKLFF. CDR3 DNA: TGTGCCAGCAGTTTTCATGCCGCAGGGGGGCCTGAAAAACTGTTTTTT. Variable domain in full (rest from reference TRBV27 and TRBJ1-4): EAQVTQNPRYLITVTGKKLTVTCSQNMNHEYMSWYRQDPGLGLRQIYYSMNVEVTDKGDVPEGYKVSRKEKRNFPLILESPSPNQTSLYFCASSFHAAGGPEKLFFGSGTQLSVL.

Comments on this clone: Different DNA sequences within this sample yield the same CDR3. The rearrangement joins TRBV5-1 to TRBJ2-7; a possible D gene is TRBD2 (6 bases). The CDR3 consists of 14 residues. Trimming cost V 1 base and J 2 bases, with 10 bases left between them. The germline V gene has CDR1 SGHRS and CDR2 YFSETQ. The CDR3 bases are TGCGCCAGCAGCTTGTCCGGGGGAGCCTACGAGCAGTACTTC. The encoded protein is CASSLSGGAYEQYF.

In its sample, this clone was seen once. The chain carries TRBV4-3 and TRBJ1-1, with D unclear. The ends were cut back, 1 base at V and 4 bases at J, with 13 bases in the middle. There are 15 residues in the CDR3. Germline lookup yields CDR1 LGHNA and CDR2 YSLEER. DNA of the CDR3: TGCGCCAGCAGCCAAGGGTCGGGGAGGAGCACTGAAGCTTTCTTT. This codes for CASSQGSGRSTEAFF.

This clone was counted between two and nine times. V and J are TRBV5-6 and TRBJ2-1; 7 positions match TRBD2. This CDR3 is built from 14 residues. The V segment lost 4 bases and the J segment 3 bases; nucleotides outside the gene matches: 4. The germline gives CDR1 SGHDT, CDR2 YYEEEE. The CDR3 sequence is CASSLGLDYNEQFF. The DNA of the CDR3 is TGTGCCAGCAGCCTTGGACTAGACTACAATGAGCAGTTCTTC.

This clone was counted only a few times. This chain links TRBV6-1 with TRBJ2-3; 13 bases are shared with TRBD2. This CDR3 comprises 17 residues. Trimming took 4 bases from V and 4 from J; bases not matched to a gene: 8. Per the germline V gene, CDR1 is MNHNS and CDR2 is SASEGT. This CDR3 reads CASSGPRTSGSADTQYF. The CDR3 DNA reads as TGTGCCAGCAGTGGCCCCCGGACTAGCGGGAGCGCAGATACGCAGTATTTT.

This chain uses TRBV11-2 with TRBJ1-6, with 8 bases that match TRBD1. This CDR3 is built from 15 residues. Germline loops: CDR1 SGHAT, CDR2 FQNNGV. The ends lost 5 bases at V and 8 bases at J; junction bases unmatched: 8. The DNA of the CDR3 is TGTGCCAGCAGCCTCAACAGGGGGGTTGATTCACCCCTCCACTTT. This sequence encodes CASSLNRGVDSPLHF.

J is TRBJ1-2 and V is TRBV7-2, with 7 bases fitting TRBD1. V dropped 5 bases and J dropped 6; count of bases not matched to a gene: 9. This CDR3 is built from 14 residues. Germline assignment: CDR1 SGHTA and CDR2 FQGNSA. CDR3 in amino acids: CASSTQTGSNGYTF. The CDR3 DNA is TGTGCCAGCAGCACCCAGACAGGGTCAAATGGCTACACCTTC. The full variable domain, completed using reference TRBV7-2 and TRBJ1-2, is GAGVSQSPSNKVTEKGKDVELRCDPISGHTALYWYRQSLGQGLEFLIYFQGNSAPDKSGLPSDRFSAERTGGSVSTLTIQRTQQEDSAVYLCASSTQTGSNGYTFGSGTRLTVV.

The genes are TRBV5-1 and TRBJ1-3, with D possibly being TRBD1 (5 bases). The CDR3 runs to 17 residues. V lost 2 bases to trimming and J lost 0 bases, with 15 bases between them. Germline CDR1 reads SGHRS; CDR2 reads YFSETQ. CDR3 loop: CASSFDSRGSSGNTIYF. CDR3 DNA: TGCGCCAGCAGCTTCGATTCCCGGGGGAGCTCTGGAAACACCATATATTTT.

The chain's CDR3 is CASSYGQYSNQPQHF. CDR3 in DNA: TGTGCCAGCAGTTACGGGCAGTATAGCAATCAGCCCCAGCATTTT. V usage is TRBV6-6 and J usage is TRBJ1-5; no clear D. CDR3 length equals 15 residues. The germline V gene encodes CDR1 MNHNY and CDR2 SVGAGI (reference sequence). The V and J ends lost 2 bases and 0 bases respectively, with 8 bases between them.

V usage is TRBV6-1 and J usage is TRBJ1-2; D unclear. This CDR3 is 12 amino acids long. With 4 bases removed from V and 5 bases from J, the gap between germline ends came to 8 bases. Germline assignment: CDR1 MNHNS and CDR2 SASEGT. The DNA of the CDR3 is TGTGCCAGCAGTGGGGGTTCTTATGGCTACACCTTC. As protein: CASSGGSYGYTF.

The chain uses TRBV7-9 and TRBJ1-1, with TRBD1 as a possible D gene (6 bases). Trimming cost V 3 bases and J 0 bases, with 17 bases left between them. CDR3 length equals 17 residues. Germline V gives CDR1 SEHNR, CDR2 FQNEAQ (reference sequence). The CDR3 DNA reads as TGTGCCAGCAGCTTCGAAGGGGGACGGAGAATGAACACTGAAGCTTTCTTT. Its protein product is CASSFEGGRRMNTEAFF.

The chain combines TRBV7-2 with TRBJ2-1; 8 nucleotides align to TRBD1. Trimming at V came to 6 bases and at J to 5 bases, leaving 9 bases not matched to a gene. The CDR3 consists of 15 residues. Germline values: CDR1 SGHTA, CDR2 FQGNSA. The CDR3 is CASRFDRGRNNEQFF. The DNA of the CDR3 is TGTGCCAGCAGATTCGACAGGGGCCGGAACAATGAGCAGTTCTTC.

The V and J genes are TRBV6-5 and TRBJ1-6; no definite D call. CDR1 and CDR2 (germline): MNHEY, SVGAGI. The CDR3 has 15 amino acids. The V gene lost 0 bases and the J gene lost 10 bases, with 13 bases spanning the gap. CDR3 sequence: CASSYSEEGWSPLHF. CDR3 DNA sequence: TGTGCCAGCAGTTACTCAGAAGAGGGTTGGTCACCCCTCCACTTT.

This clone was counted only a few times. The chain couples TRBV7-8 to TRBJ2-1; no definite D call. The V and J ends lost 5 bases and 0 bases respectively, with 11 bases between them. Germline CDR1 SGHVS, CDR2 FQNEAQ. This CDR3 is 15 amino acids long. Here the CDR3 reads CASSVEPISYNEQFF. CDR3 nucleotide sequence: TGTGCCAGCAGCGTGGAACCCATCTCCTACAATGAGCAGTTCTTC. Filled out from reference TRBV7-8 and TRBJ2-1, the complete variable domain reads GAGVSQSPRYKVAKRGQDVALRCDPISGHVSLFWYQQALGQGPEFLTYFQNEAQLDKSGLPSDRFFAERPEGSVSTLKIQRTQQEDSAVYLCASSVEPISYNEQFFGPGTRLTVL.

V is TRBV6-1 and J is TRBJ1-4; 7 positions match TRBD1. V shed 4 bases and J 8 bases; nucleotides not matched to a gene: 7. Germline V CDR1 and CDR2: MNHNS, SASEGT. CDR3 length: 14 amino acids. CDR3 protein: CASSGGGLREKLFF. CDR3 bases: TGTGCCAGCAGTGGAGGGGGCTTGAGGGAAAAACTGTTTTTT.

This chain connects TRBV7-6 to TRBJ2-1; no definite D call. The CDR3 length is 12 residues. Per the germline V gene, CDR1 is SGHVS and CDR2 is FNYEAQ. Between the trimmed V and J ends, which lost 5 bases and 6 bases, there was a span of 8 bases. CDR3 sequence: CASSPLGNEQFF. CDR3 sequence (DNA): TGTGCCAGCAGCCCGCTGGGCAATGAGCAGTTCTTC.

The chain uses TRBV27 and TRBJ2-7, with D possibly matching TRBD1 (5 bases). The CDR3 extends over 12 amino acids. Trimming left V 2 bases short and J 4 bases short, with 6 bases between. The V gene's germline CDR1 is MNHEY and CDR2 SMNVEV (reference sequence). The CDR3, as DNA: TGTGCCAGCAGTTTAAGGGGTTACGAGCAGTACTTC. Translation: CASSLRGYEQYF.

The genes are TRBV28 and TRBJ2-5, with D perhaps TRBD1 or TRBD2 (6 bases each). The CDR3 consists of 15 residues. Germline CDR1 MDHEN, CDR2 SYDVKM. V lost 2 bases and J lost 5, with 15 bases in between. The CDR3, as DNA: TGTGCCAGCAGTTTAATGGGGGGCGTCGGGGAGACCCAGTACTTC. This encodes CASSLMGGVGETQYF.

The rearrangement joins TRBV2 to TRBJ1-6; 8 bases fit TRBD1. V dropped 6 bases and J dropped 6; count of bases not matched to a gene: 4. Germline CDR1 and CDR2: SNHLY and FYNNEI. The CDR3 extends over 14 amino acids. CDR3: CASRGTGFNSPLHF. DNA of the CDR3: TGTGCCAGCAGAGGGACAGGCTTTAATTCACCCCTCCACTTT.

This sequence joins TRBV9 and TRBJ2-3, with D possibly matching TRBD1 (6 bases). The CDR3 runs 13 residues. From germline, CDR1 is SGDLS and CDR2 YYNGEE. The V end lost 0 bases, the J end lost 6 bases, and 8 bases lay between the germline ends. CDR3 DNA: TGTGCCAGCAGCGTAGATAGGGGGGATACGCAGTATTTT. This gives the protein CASSVDRGDTQYF.

V and J are TRBV28 and TRBJ1-2; D call uncertain. The CDR3 loop spans 11 amino acids. Trimming took off 7 bases at V and 8 bases at J, with 11 bases between the two ends. The germline V gene encodes CDR1 MDHEN and CDR2 SYDVKM. The chain's CDR3 is CASILRAGYTF. The CDR3, as DNA: TGTGCCAGCATCCTCCGGGCGGGCTACACCTTC.